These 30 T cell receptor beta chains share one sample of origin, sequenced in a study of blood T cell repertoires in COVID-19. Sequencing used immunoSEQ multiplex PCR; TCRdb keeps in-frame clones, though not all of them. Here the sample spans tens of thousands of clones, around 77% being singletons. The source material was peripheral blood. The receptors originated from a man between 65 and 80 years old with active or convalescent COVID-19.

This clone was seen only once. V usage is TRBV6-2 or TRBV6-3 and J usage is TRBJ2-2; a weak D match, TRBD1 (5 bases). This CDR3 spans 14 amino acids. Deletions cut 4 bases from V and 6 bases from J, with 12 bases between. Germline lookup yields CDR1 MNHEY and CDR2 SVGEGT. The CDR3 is CASSSQGEAGELFF. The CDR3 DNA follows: TGTGCCAGCAGTTCCCAAGGGGAAGCCGGGGAGCTGTTTTTT.

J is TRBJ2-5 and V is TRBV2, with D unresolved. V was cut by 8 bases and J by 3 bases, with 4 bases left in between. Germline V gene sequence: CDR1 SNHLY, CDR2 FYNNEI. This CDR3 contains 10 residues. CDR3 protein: CASLEETQYF. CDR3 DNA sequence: TGTGCCAGCCTCGAAGAGACCCAGTACTTC.

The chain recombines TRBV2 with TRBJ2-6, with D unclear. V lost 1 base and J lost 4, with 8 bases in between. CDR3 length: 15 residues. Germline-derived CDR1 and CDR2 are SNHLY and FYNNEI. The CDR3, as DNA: TGTGCCAGCAGTGAAGGCTTACTAGGGGCCAACGTCCTGACTTTC. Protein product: CASSEGLLGANVLTF.

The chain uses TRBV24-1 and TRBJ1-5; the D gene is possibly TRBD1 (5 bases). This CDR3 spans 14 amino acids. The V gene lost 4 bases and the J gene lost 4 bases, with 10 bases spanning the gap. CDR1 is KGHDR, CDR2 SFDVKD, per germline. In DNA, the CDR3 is TGTGCCACCAGTGACCGGACATTAAATCAGCCCCAGCATTTT. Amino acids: CATSDRTLNQPQHF.

CDR3 amino acids: CASSFHRREQYF. The CDR3 DNA follows: TGTGCCAGCAGCTTCCATAGGCGGGAGCAGTACTTC. The chain couples TRBV13 to TRBJ2-7; D gene unclear. Per the germline V gene, CDR1 is PRHDT and CDR2 is FYEKMQ (reference sequence). This CDR3 has 12 amino acids. V was cut by 3 bases and J by 7 bases, with 10 bases left in between.

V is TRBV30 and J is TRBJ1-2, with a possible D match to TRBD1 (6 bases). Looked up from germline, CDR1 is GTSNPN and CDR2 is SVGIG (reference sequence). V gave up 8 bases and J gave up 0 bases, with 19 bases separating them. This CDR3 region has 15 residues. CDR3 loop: CASPNGGAANYGYTF. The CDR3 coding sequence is TGTGCCAGTCCGAATGGGGGGGCAGCTAACTATGGCTACACCTTC.

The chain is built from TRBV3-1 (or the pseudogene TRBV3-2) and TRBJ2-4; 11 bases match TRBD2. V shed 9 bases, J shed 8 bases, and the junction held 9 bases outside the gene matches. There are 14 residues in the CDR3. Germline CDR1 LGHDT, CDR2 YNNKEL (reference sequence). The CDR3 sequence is CASRDSGGADIQYF. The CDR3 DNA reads TGTGCCAGTCGCGATAGCGGGGGGGCCGACATTCAGTACTTC.

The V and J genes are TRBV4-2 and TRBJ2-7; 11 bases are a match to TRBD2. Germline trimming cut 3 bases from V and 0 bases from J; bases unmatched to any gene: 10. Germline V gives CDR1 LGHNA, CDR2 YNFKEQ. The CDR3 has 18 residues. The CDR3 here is CASSHPGLAEDYSYEQYF. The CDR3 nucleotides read TGTGCCAGCAGCCATCCGGGACTAGCGGAGGACTACTCCTACGAGCAGTACTTC.

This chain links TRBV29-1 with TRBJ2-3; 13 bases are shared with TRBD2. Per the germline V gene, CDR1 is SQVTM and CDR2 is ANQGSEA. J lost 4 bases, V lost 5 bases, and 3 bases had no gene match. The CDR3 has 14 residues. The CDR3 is CSVTTSGGADTQYF. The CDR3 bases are TGCAGCGTTACCACTAGCGGGGGGGCAGATACGCAGTATTTT.

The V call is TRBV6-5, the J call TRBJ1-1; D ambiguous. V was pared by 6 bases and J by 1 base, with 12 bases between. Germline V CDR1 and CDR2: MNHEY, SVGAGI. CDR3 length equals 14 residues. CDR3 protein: CASRGRIPNTEAFF. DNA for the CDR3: TGTGCCAGCAGGGGGAGGATACCGAACACTGAAGCTTTCTTT.

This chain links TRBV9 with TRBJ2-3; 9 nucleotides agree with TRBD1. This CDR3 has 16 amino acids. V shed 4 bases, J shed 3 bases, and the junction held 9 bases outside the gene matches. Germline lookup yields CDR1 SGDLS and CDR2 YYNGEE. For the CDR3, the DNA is TGTGCCAGCAGCCCGAACTTGGGACAGGGAACAGATACGCAGTATTTT. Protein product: CASSPNLGQGTDTQYF. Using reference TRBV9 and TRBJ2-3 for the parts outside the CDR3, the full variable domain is DSGVTQTPKHLITATGQRVTLRCSPRSGDLSVYWYQQSLDQGLQFLIQYYNGEERAKGNILERFSAQQFPDLHSELNLSSLELGDSALYFCASSPNLGQGTDTQYFGPGTRLTVL.

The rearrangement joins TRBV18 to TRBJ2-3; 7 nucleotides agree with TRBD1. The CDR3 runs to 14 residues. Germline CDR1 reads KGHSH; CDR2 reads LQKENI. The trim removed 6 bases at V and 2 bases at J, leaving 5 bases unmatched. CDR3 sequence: CASSPDRATDTQYF. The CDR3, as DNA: TGTGCCAGCTCCCCCGACAGGGCCACAGATACGCAGTATTTT.

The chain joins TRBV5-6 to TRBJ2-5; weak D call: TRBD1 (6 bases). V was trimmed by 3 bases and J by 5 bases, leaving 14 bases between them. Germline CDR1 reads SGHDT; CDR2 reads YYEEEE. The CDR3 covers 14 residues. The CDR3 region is CASSWEQGFETQYF. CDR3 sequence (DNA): TGTGCCAGCAGCTGGGAACAGGGTTTTGAGACCCAGTACTTC.

CDR3: CAWRKTLENTIYF. The CDR3 DNA is TGTGCCTGGAGGAAGACACTTGAAAACACCATATATTTT. The chain carries TRBV30 and TRBJ1-3, with D hard to call. Trimming stripped 3 bases from V and 6 bases from J, with 12 bases between. Germline CDR1 reads GTSNPN; CDR2 reads SVGIG (reference sequence). The CDR3 loop spans 13 amino acids.

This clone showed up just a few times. Written as DNA, the CDR3 is TGTGCCTGGAGTGTACGGGCTCCAGGGGATACGCAGTATTTT. This codes for CAWSVRAPGDTQYF. The chain carries TRBV30 and TRBJ2-3, with D maybe TRBD1 (5 bases). The germline V gene has CDR1 GTSNPN and CDR2 SVGIG (reference sequence). CDR3 length equals 14 residues. The V end lost 0 bases, the J end lost 6 bases, and 13 bases lay between the germline ends.

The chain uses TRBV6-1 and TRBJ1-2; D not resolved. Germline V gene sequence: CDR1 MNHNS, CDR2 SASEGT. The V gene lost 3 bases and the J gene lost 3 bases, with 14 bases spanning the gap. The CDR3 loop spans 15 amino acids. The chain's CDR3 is CASSDVGANHYGYTF. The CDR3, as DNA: TGTGCCAGCAGTGATGTGGGCGCCAATCACTATGGCTACACCTTC.

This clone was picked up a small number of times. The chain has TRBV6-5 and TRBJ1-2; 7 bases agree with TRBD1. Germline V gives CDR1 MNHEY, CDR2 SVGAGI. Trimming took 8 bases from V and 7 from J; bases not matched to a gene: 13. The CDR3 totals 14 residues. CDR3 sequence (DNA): TGTGCCAGCCAGGGGGACCCCTTTAGCGGTGGCTACACCTTC. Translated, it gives CASQGDPFSGGYTF.

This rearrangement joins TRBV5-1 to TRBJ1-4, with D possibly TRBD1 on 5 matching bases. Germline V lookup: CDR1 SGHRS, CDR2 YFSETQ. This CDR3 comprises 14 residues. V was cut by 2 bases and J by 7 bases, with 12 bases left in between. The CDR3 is CASSFSWQGEKLFF. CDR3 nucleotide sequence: TGCGCCAGCAGCTTTTCGTGGCAGGGTGAAAAACTGTTTTTT.

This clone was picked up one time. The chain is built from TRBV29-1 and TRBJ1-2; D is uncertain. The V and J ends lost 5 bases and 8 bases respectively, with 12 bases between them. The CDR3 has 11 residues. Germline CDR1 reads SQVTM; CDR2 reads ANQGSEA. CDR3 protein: CSVIAGRGYTF. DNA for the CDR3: TGCAGCGTTATCGCTGGGCGCGGCTACACCTTC.

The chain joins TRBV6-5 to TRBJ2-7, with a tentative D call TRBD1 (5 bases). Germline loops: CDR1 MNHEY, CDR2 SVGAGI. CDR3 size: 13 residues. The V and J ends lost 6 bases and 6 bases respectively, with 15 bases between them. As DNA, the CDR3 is TGTGCCAGCAGCCCCGTCCAGGGTCTCGAGCAGTACTTC. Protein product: CASSPVQGLEQYF.

The CDR3 nucleotides read TGTGCCAGCAGCCAAATGGACAGGATCACAGATACGCAGTATTTT. Its translation is CASSQMDRITDTQYF. This rearrangement joins TRBV11-3 to TRBJ2-3; 7 nucleotides align to TRBD1. The CDR3 runs 15 residues. V shed 5 bases and J 2 bases; nucleotides not matched to a gene: 7. In germline, CDR1 is SGHNT, CDR2 YENEEA. Based on the CDR3 plus reference TRBV11-3 and TRBJ2-3, the full variable domain is EAGVVQSPRYKIIEKKQPVAFWCNPISGHNTLYWYLQNLGQGPELLIRYENEEAVDDSQLPKDRFSAERLKGVDSTLKIQPAELGDSAVYLCASSQMDRITDTQYFGPGTRLTVL.

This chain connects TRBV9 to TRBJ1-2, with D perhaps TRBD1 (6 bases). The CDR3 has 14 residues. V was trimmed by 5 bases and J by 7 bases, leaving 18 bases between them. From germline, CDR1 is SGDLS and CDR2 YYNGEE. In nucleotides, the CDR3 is TGTGCCAGCAGTGCCGGGACACACCGAAGTGGCTACACCTTC. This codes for CASSAGTHRSGYTF.

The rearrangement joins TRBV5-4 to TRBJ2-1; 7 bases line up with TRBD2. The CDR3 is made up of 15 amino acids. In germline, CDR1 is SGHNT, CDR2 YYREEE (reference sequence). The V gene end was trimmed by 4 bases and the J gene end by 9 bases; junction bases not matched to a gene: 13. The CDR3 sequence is CASSLGGRASGEQFF. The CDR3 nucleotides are TGTGCCAGCAGCCTCGGGGGGAGGGCCTCAGGTGAGCAGTTCTTC.

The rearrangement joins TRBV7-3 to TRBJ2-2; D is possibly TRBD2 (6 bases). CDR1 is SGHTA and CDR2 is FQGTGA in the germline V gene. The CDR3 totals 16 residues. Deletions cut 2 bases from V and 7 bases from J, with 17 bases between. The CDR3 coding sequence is TGTGCCAGCAGCTTAGAACCTGCGGGGACGGTCGGGGAGCTGTTTTTT. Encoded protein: CASSLEPAGTVGELFF.

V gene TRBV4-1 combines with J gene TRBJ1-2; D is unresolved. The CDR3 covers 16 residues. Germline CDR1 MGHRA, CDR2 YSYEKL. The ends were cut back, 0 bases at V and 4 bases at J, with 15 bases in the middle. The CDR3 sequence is CASSQESVTPSYGYTF. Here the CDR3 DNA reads TGCGCCAGCAGCCAAGAGTCAGTCACGCCCTCCTATGGCTACACCTTC.

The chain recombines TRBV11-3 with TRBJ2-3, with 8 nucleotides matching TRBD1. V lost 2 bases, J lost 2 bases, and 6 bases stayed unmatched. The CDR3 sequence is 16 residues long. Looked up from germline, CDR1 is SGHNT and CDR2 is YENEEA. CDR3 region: CASSLRAGGFTDTQYF. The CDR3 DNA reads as TGTGCCAGCAGCTTAAGGGCAGGGGGCTTCACAGATACGCAGTATTTT.

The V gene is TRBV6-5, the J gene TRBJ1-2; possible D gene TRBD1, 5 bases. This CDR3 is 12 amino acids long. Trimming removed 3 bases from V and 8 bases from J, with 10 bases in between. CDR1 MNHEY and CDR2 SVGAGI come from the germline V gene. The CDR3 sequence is CASSYQGLGYTF. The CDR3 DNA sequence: TGTGCCAGCAGTTATCAGGGTCTAGGCTACACCTTC.

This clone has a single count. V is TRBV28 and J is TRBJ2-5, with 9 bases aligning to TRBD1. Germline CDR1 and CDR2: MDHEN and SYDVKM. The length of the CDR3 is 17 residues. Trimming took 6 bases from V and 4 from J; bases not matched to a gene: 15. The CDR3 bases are TGTGCCAGCAGCCCAGGGACAGGGAACCCACAACGAGAGACCCAGTACTTC. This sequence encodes CASSPGTGNPQRETQYF.

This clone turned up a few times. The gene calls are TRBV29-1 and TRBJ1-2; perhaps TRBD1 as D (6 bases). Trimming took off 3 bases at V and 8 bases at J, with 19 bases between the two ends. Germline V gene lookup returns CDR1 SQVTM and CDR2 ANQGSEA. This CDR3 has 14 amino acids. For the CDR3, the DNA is TGCAGCGTTGACCGATCCGGGGGGGCGTCCGGCTACACCTTC. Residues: CSVDRSGGASGYTF.

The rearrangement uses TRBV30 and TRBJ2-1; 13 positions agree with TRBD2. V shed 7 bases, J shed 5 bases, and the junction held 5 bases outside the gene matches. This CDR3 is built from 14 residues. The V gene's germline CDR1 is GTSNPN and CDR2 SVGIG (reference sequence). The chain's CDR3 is CAYPLAGGNNEQFF. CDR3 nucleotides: TGTGCCTACCCACTAGCGGGGGGGAACAATGAGCAGTTCTTC.